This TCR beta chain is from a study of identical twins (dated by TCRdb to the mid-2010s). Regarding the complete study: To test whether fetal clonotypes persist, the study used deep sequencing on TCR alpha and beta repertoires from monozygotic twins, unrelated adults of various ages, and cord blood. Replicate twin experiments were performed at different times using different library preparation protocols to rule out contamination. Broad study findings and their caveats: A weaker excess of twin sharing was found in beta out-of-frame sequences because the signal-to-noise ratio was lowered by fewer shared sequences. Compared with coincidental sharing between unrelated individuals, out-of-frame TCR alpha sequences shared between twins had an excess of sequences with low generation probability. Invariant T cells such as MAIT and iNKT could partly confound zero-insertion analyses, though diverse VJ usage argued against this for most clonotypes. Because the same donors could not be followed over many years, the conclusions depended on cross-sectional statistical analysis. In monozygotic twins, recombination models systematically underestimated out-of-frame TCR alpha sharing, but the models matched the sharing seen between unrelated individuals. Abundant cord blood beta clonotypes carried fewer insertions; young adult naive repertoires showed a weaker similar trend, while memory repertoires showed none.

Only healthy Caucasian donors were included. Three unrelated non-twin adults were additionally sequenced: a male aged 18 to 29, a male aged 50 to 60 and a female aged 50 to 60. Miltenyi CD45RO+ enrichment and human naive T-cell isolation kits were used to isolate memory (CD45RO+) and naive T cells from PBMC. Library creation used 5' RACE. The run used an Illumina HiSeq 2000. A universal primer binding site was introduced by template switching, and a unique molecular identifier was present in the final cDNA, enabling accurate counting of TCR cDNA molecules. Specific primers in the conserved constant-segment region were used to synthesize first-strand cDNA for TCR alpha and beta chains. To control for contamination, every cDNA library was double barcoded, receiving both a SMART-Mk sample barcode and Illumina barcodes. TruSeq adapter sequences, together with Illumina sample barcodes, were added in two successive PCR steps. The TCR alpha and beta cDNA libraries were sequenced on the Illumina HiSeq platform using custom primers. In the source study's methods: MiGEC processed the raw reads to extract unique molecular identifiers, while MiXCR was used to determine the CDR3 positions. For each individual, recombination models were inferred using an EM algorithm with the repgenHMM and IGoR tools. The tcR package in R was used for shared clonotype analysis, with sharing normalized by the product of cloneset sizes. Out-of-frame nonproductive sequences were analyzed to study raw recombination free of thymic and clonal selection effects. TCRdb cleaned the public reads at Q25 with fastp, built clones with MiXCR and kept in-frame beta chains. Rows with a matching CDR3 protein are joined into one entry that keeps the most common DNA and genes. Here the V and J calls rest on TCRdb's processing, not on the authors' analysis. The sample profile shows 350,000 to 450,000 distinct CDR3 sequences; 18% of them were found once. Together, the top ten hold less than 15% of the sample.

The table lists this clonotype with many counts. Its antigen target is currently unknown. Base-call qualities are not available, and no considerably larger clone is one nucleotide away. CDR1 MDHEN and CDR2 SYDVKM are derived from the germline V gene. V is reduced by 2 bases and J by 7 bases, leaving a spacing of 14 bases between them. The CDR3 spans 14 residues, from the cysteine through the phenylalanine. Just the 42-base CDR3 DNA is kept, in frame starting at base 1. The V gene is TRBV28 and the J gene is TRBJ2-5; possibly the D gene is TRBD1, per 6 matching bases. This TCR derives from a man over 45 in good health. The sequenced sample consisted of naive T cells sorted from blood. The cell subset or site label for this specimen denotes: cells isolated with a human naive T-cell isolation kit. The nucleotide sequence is TGTGCCAGCAGTTTAGACACAGGGTGGGGGACCCAGTACTTC. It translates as CASSLDTGWGTQYF.